This TCR beta chain is from a study of blood T cell repertoires in COVID-19. This clone was seen only a few times. Participant reports of clinical history set cohort assignment. Resolution of symptoms, clearance, or two negative PCRs was present in recovered Cohort 3 donors. Germline values: CDR1 WNHNN, CDR2 SYGVQD (reference sequence). V lost 3 bases and J lost 4, with 7 bases in between. The CDR3 runs to 13 residues. In the authors' workflow: Amplification of reference gene primers was used by the study to estimate nucleated cell counts. Sequencing was performed with immunoSEQ multiplex PCR; in TCRdb, only in-frame clones are kept and a portion is missing. That table is the source of V, J and clone size, and D and trimming were worked out from the DNA. The data show some 150,000 clones, with about four fifths seen just once and 9.2% held by the top ten.

This sequence joins TRBV10-1 and TRBJ1-5; D gene unclear. The receptor was derived from a man aged 50 to 59 who had recovered from COVID-19. Sequencing input: PBMCs or T cells enriched from blood (not recorded which). The CDR3 DNA follows: TGCGCCAGCAGTGACGGGGTTAATCAGCCCCAGCATTTT. As protein: CASSDGVNQPQHF.